The present TCR beta chain was sequenced within a study of cytomegalovirus exposure and HLA in healthy donors. The primer mix had 60 Vbeta and 13 Jbeta primers. Sequencing was performed with immunoSEQ multiplex PCR; in TCRdb, only in-frame clones are kept and a portion is missing. This table holds more than 110,000 clones, around 76% found once. This TCR came from a male donor in good health and CMV-seronegative. Input material: PBMCs.

The CDR3 loop is CASSVKFSHVGNGLPNNEQFF. CDR3 coding DNA: TGTGCCAGCAGCGTAAAATTTTCCCACGTGGGTAACGGACTACCTAACAATGAGCAGTTCTTC. This sequence joins TRBV9 and TRBJ2-1, with D possibly matching TRBD2 (6 bases). Germline V gene sequence: CDR1 SGDLS, CDR2 YYNGEE. The CDR3 length is 21 residues. Trimming removed 1 base from V and 5 bases from J, with 31 bases in between. The variable domain in full, with the rest retrieved from reference TRBV9 and TRBJ2-1, is DSGVTQTPKHLITATGQRVTLRCSPRSGDLSVYWYQQSLDQGLQFLIQYYNGEERAKGNILERFSAQQFPDLHSELNLSSLELGDSALYFCASSVKFSHVGNGLPNNEQFFGPGTRLTVL.